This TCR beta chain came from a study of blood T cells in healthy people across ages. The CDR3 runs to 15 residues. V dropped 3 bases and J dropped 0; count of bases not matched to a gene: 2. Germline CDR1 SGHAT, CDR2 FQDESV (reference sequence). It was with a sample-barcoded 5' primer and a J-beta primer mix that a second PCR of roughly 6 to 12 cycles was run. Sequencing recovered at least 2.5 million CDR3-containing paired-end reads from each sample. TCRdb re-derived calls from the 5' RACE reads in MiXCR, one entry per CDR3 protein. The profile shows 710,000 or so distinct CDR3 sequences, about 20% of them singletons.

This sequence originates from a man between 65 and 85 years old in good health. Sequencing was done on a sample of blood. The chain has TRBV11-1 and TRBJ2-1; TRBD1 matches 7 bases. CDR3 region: CASSLDRLSYNEQFF. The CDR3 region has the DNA TGTGCCAGCAGCTTGGACAGGCTCTCCTACAATGAGCAGTTCTTC.